This T cell receptor beta chain was captured by sequencing in a study of CD8 T cells in Susac syndrome. CDR1 and CDR2 from the germline V gene are SGHTA and FQGNSA. There are 15 residues in the CDR3. V was pared by 3 bases and J by 6 bases, with 16 bases between. RNA was extracted with the RNeasy kit, and a quantity of roughly 0.5 to 1 ug was reverse transcribed using random hexamers. By means of immunoSEQ multiplex PCR, TCR beta CDR3 spanning 54 Vbeta and 13 Jbeta underwent amplification. TCRdb redid the calling of the immunoSEQ multiplex PCR reads with MiXCR, one entry per CDR3 protein. The repertoire holds 40,000 to 55,000 distinct CDR3 sequences, with more than 85% as singletons. CD8+ and CD4+ T cells from blood underwent TCR beta sequencing, which was carried out in a high-throughput format.

This chain connects TRBV7-2 to TRBJ2-3; weak D call: TRBD1 (5 bases). The origin of this receptor is a human donor in good health. The specimen was CD8+ T cells from PBMCs. This chain's CDR3 is CASSLKGRWPDTQYF. The CDR3 nucleotides are TGTGCCAGCAGCTTGAAGGGGCGGTGGCCCGATACGCAGTATTTT.